Listed below are T cell receptor beta chains from one sample, sequenced in a study of T cell changes during pregnancy in multiple sclerosis. The method was immunoSEQ multiplex PCR; TCRdb's version includes in-frame clones alone and lacks a portion of them. The sample has more than 55,000 clones, roughly 92% seen once. The source material was CD8+ T cells from peripheral blood mononuclear cells, sampled in the third trimester of pregnancy. These TCRs come from a female donor with multiple sclerosis, enrolled in a pregnancy study. Each CDR3 is given with its conserved first and last residue.

j_call	v_call	cdr3_aa
TRBJ2-2	TRBV6-4	CASSDSISGITGELFF
TRBJ2-2	TRBV6-4	CASSPGGSDTGELFF
TRBJ1-5	TRBV27	CASSWGGDGNQPQHF
TRBJ2-2	TRBV6-6	CASNGGPNTGELFF
TRBJ2-1	TRBV27	CASTSGSSYNEQFF
TRBJ2-1	TRBV11-3	CASSFSGGNEQFF
TRBJ2-1	TRBV30	CAWSSGTGGNEQFF
TRBJ2-3	TRBV4-1	CASSLLAGSSDTQYF
TRBJ2-1	TRBV27	CASSSGTSGGDEQFF
TRBJ2-7	TRBV5-5	CASSLEDNSYEQYF
TRBJ1-1	TRBV5-1	CASSLAQVNTEAFF
TRBJ2-7	TRBV6-1	CASSPHYEQYF
TRBJ1-5	TRBV19	CASSSPGGQPQHF
TRBJ2-7	TRBV7-9	CAVGGGYEQYF
TRBJ1-1	TRBV9	CASSGGQGQGTTEAFF
TRBJ2-7	TRBV29-1	CSVEDDGTGDEQYF
TRBJ2-7	TRBV7-8	CASTGLAGGREQYF
TRBJ1-3	TRBV9	CASSLTGGLLYSGNTIYF
TRBJ1-1	TRBV7-9	CASSYSTEAFF
TRBJ2-3	TRBV5-6	CASSFGTDTQYF
TRBJ2-4	TRBV29-1	CSVLRVGKDIQYF
TRBJ2-7	TRBV28	CASSSRTGRHEQYF
TRBJ2-5	TRBV7-2	CASSIGTSGRAARETQYF
TRBJ1-1	TRBV5-6	CASSSPGRGKTEAFF
TRBJ2-7	TRBV13	CASSFGDSSSYEQYF
TRBJ2-1	TRBV13	CASSLSPVLAGALNEQFF
TRBJ1-4	TRBV2	CASSGDKNEKLFF
TRBJ2-2	TRBV10-1	CASSAGIVNTGELFF
TRBJ2-7	TRBV5-1	CASSSGLAGVWSYEQYF
TRBJ2-2	TRBV7-6	CASSSPAGSITGELFF
TRBJ2-2	TRBV5-4	CASQNTGELFF
TRBJ2-7	TRBV19	CASTPGQGTSYEQYF
TRBJ1-1	TRBV10-1	CASSEWTSNTEAFF
TRBJ2-1	TRBV6-5	CASSPSSRVNNEQFF
TRBJ2-1	TRBV5-1	CASSHGLAGKSYNEQFF
TRBJ2-6	TRBV4-1	CASSQRGSGANVLTF
TRBJ1-2	TRBV30	CAWFGQGTYGYTF
TRBJ2-2	TRBV7-9	CASSLGLAGWGTGELFF
TRBJ2-1	TRBV4-1	CASSQEPPDNEQFF
TRBJ2-6	TRBV7-2	CASSLRVSGANVLTF
TRBJ1-1	TRBV27	CASSRDISQGKRVYTEAFF
TRBJ2-7	TRBV11-2	CASSSRQGPTYEQYF
TRBJ2-1	TRBV27	CASSPFWTSGALSSYNEQFF
TRBJ1-4	TRBV6-1	CASSEVGQGVVINEKLFF
TRBJ2-5	TRBV19	CASSITGLEVETQYF
TRBJ2-7	TRBV30	CAWSSTGPYEQYF
TRBJ1-3	TRBV5-6	CASSLPGHLSGNTIYF
TRBJ2-6	TRBV9	CASSGPRRPGANVLTF
TRBJ1-1	TRBV10-1	CASRARENTEAFF
TRBJ2-1	TRBV4-3	CASSQDRWEELNEQFF
TRBJ1-2	TRBV5-1	CASSLGTAPYGYTF
TRBJ1-1	TRBV19	CASSIGTATEAFF
TRBJ2-1	TRBV4-1	CASSQESVPLNPTDNEQFF
TRBJ1-4	TRBV11-2	CASSNRDRGWEEKLFF
TRBJ2-7	TRBV2	CASTLAGFYEQYF
TRBJ1-5	TRBV6-5	CASSAYPGSRQPQHF